This T cell receptor (beta chain) was documented in a study of blood T cell repertoires in COVID-19 (dated by TCRdb to about 2020). About the full investigation: The collaborator samples originated in the United States, Italy and Spain and spanned the acute and convalescent phases of COVID-19. The repertoires were released in a freely available public database intended as a resource for research on the immune response to SARS-CoV-2. The dataset comprised deeply sampled blood TCRbeta repertoires from subjects exposed to, actively infected with, or recovered from COVID-19. Where HLA class I and class II types were available, the types were taken from metadata supplied by the sample provider, not from assay-based typing. The sample metadata nearly always contained a de-identified subject ID, COVID-19 status, age in years and sex. The samples were drawn from two sources: the first 160 participants of the ongoing ImmuneRACE study, and over 950 subjects contributed by 6 global collaborators. The material from the prospective study consisted of cDNA or gDNA derived from T cells, B-cell-depleted T cells, or PBMCs. Points the paper makes about the study in general: How much clinical and demographic metadata was included differed by source and by participant, and the metadata was provided uncurated.

One collaborating source in Seattle enrolled patients while the patients were actively infected and followed the patients over time throughout the course of disease. Collaborating institutions collected whole blood in K2EDTA tubes following their own protocols. Collaborator samples were shipped for TCRbeta analysis as frozen whole blood, isolated PBMCs, or DNA extracted from either sample type. The immunoSEQ Assay, a bias-controlled multiplex PCR, was used to amplify TCRbeta CDR3 regions from genomic DNA. Under the source paper's analysis protocol: Nucleated cell counts per sample were estimated from amplification of reference gene primers within the assay. To quantify the absolute abundance of each unique TCRbeta CDR3 rearrangement, sequence reads were collapsed and filtered. For each sample, productive Simpson clonality was calculated as the square root of Simpson's diversity index over productive rearrangements. TCRdb took this table from immuneACCESS and kept in-frame rearrangements with V and J called. Such tables lack part of the clones; where checked against another copy, unresolved V genes explain under half of the gap, and the rest is unexplained. V and J calls plus clone size are reproduced from that table; the DNA served to infer D and trimming. The sample table shows approximately 150,000 clones, and about nine tenths are seen once. The biggest ten clones account for approximately 4.6% of the sample.

Including the terminal cysteine and phenylalanine, the CDR3 comprises 16 residues. Only CDR3 DNA is held: 48 bases, read in frame from base 1. The germline V gene gives CDR1 as SGHDT and CDR2 as YYEEEE. For this chain, trimming is 3 bases at the V end and 6 bases at the J end, and the number of junction bases without a gene match is 7. This clone came up once. No antigen is known for it. Nothing much larger sits one base from this clone, and base qualities are not available. The TCR sequence derives from a young man with COVID-19, enrolled during active disease. Sequenced: peripheral blood. Rearrangement joined TRBV5-6 to TRBJ1-6, with 9 junctional bases fitting TRBD1. The CDR3: CASSSLGTGSNSPLHF. Read as DNA, the sequence is TGTGCCAGCAGCTCTCTAGGGACAGGGTCTAATTCACCCCTCCACTTT.